This TCR beta chain was sequenced for a study of T cell repertoires in cytomegalovirus infection. This clonotype has a handful of counts. Its antigen is currently unknown. TCRdb called the reads again in MiXCR, with one record for every CDR3 protein. The repertoire holds about 700,000 distinct CDR3 sequences, about 33% seen once, with roughly 18% in the top ten. The study, taken as a whole, reports: The ex vivo response was dominated by HLA-C-restricted CMV-specific TCR beta clonotypes.

This receptor was taken from a human donor in good health (CMV status not recorded). Some clones in this sample may be carry-over from other donors' samples. The sample consisted of cultured PBMCs, taken from culture after CMV antigen stimulation.

Here the CDR3 reads CASRATQYYQPQHF. In DNA, the CDR3 is TGTGCCAGCAGGGCGACACAATACTATCAGCCCCAGCATTTT. The J gene is TRBJ1-5, the V gene TRBV28; D uncertain. V dropped 6 bases and J dropped 5 bases, with 14 bases sitting between them. The CDR3 loop spans 14 amino acids. Germline values: CDR1 MDHEN, CDR2 SYDVKM.